This is a list of T cell receptor beta chains from one sample in a study of T-cell reconstitution after alpha-beta-depleted transplantation in children. TCRdb used MiXCR to reprocess the PCR reads, holding one entry per CDR3 protein. The table shows about 580,000 distinct CDR3 sequences, with over 25% occurring only once. The sequencing here drew on PBMCs, taken before TCRalphabeta/CD19-depleted stem cell transplant. The source of these receptors is a boy younger than two with Wiskott-Aldrich syndrome, due to receive a stem cell transplant. CDR3s include the opening cysteine and the closing phenylalanine or tryptophan. The order of the fields is V gene, D gene, clone size, J gene, CDR3 DNA, CDR3 protein. D genes are given only for firm matches. Clone size is given for some rows only: seen once, a few or many times, or a class if the clone is expanded.

v_gene: TRBV3-1
d_gene: TRBD1
abundance: few
j_gene: TRBJ2-6
CDR3nt: TGTGCCAGCAGCCCCTACCCGGGACAGATGCCCTCTGGGGCCAACGTCCTGACTTTC
CDR3aa: CASSPYPGQMPSGANVLTF

v_gene: TRBV5-1
d_gene: TRBD2
abundance: few
j_gene: TRBJ2-2
CDR3nt: TGCGCCAGCAGTCCAGCTAGCGGAGGCACCGGGGAGCTGTTTTTT
CDR3aa: CASSPASGGTGELFF

v_gene: TRBV7-2
d_gene: NA
abundance: few
j_gene: TRBJ1-5
CDR3nt: TGTGCCAGCAGCTTAGCGCTTGCCGGTTATAGCAATCAGCCCCAGCATTTT
CDR3aa: CASSLALAGYSNQPQHF

v_gene: TRBV30
d_gene: NA
abundance: NA
j_gene: TRBJ2-7
CDR3nt: TGTGCCTGGGCAGGTTCCTACGAGCAGTACTTC
CDR3aa: CAWAGSYEQYF

v_gene: TRBV11-2
d_gene: TRBD2
abundance: once
j_gene: TRBJ2-3
CDR3nt: TGTGCCAGCAGCTTAGAGTTTGCCGGGAGGGCCCAAGATACGCAGTATTTT
CDR3aa: CASSLEFAGRAQDTQYF

v_gene: TRBV5-1
d_gene: NA
abundance: NA
j_gene: TRBJ2-2
CDR3nt: TGCGCCAGCAGCTTATCGGACAACACCGGGGAGCTGTTTTTT
CDR3aa: CASSLSDNTGELFF

v_gene: TRBV9
d_gene: TRBD2
abundance: few
j_gene: TRBJ2-2
CDR3nt: TGTGCCAGCAGCGTAGCGACTAGCAGTAACACCGGGGAGCTGTTTTTT
CDR3aa: CASSVATSSNTGELFF

v_gene: TRBV10-3
d_gene: TRBD1
abundance: NA
j_gene: TRBJ1-1
CDR3nt: TGTGCCATCAGTGAGCGGACAGGGTTCCCCCGAACAACTGAAGCTTTCTTT
CDR3aa: CAISERTGFPRTTEAFF

v_gene: TRBV4-2
d_gene: NA
abundance: few
j_gene: TRBJ2-3
CDR3nt: TGTGCCAGCAGCCCCACTGGTGGGGGCCCGGATACGCAGTATTTT
CDR3aa: CASSPTGGGPDTQYF

v_gene: TRBV27
d_gene: TRBD1
abundance: NA
j_gene: TRBJ1-4
CDR3nt: TGTGCCAGCAGTAGCCCCGGGACAGGAAATGAAAAACTGTATTTT
CDR3aa: CASSSPGTGNEKLYF

v_gene: TRBV20-1
d_gene: NA
abundance: NA
j_gene: TRBJ1-1
CDR3nt: TGCAGTGCTAGCCGCGGGTTCAACACTGAAGCTTTCTTT
CDR3aa: CSASRGFNTEAFF

v_gene: TRBV20-1
d_gene: NA
abundance: few
j_gene: TRBJ1-2
CDR3nt: TGCAGTGCTAGAGCTTTTGGGGGGGAAGGCTACACCTTC
CDR3aa: CSARAFGGEGYTF

v_gene: TRBV10-3
d_gene: TRBD1
abundance: NA
j_gene: TRBJ1-2
CDR3nt: TGTGCCAGCACCGGGACAGCTTTCTATGGCTACACCTTC
CDR3aa: CASTGTAFYGYTF

v_gene: TRBV20-1
d_gene: NA
abundance: NA
j_gene: TRBJ2-2
CDR3nt: TGCAGTGCTAGAGTCAGAGGCAACACCGGGGAGCTGTTTTTT
CDR3aa: CSARVRGNTGELFF

v_gene: TRBV20-1
d_gene: NA
abundance: NA
j_gene: TRBJ2-3
CDR3nt: TGCAGTGCCCGGGGGCCCTCGCAGTATTTT
CDR3aa: CSARGPSQYF

v_gene: TRBV27
d_gene: TRBD1
abundance: few
j_gene: TRBJ2-7
CDR3nt: TGTGCCAGCAGTTTAACCGACAGGGGGCGCATCCACGAGCAGTACTTC
CDR3aa: CASSLTDRGRIHEQYF

v_gene: TRBV5-1
d_gene: NA
abundance: NA
j_gene: TRBJ2-4
CDR3nt: TGCGCCAGCAGCAGGGGGGTTGGAGGAGGCAACATTCAGTACTTC
CDR3aa: CASSRGVGGGNIQYF

v_gene: TRBV5-1
d_gene: NA
abundance: NA
j_gene: TRBJ2-5
CDR3nt: TGCGCCAGCAGCTTGAAGAGAATCCAGTACTTC
CDR3aa: CASSLKRIQYF

v_gene: TRBV27
d_gene: NA
abundance: NA
j_gene: TRBJ2-7
CDR3nt: TGTGCCAGCAGTCGATCACCCCGAGAGACCTACGAGCAGTACTTC
CDR3aa: CASSRSPRETYEQYF

v_gene: TRBV20-1
d_gene: TRBD1
abundance: NA
j_gene: TRBJ1-4
CDR3nt: TGCAGTGCTGGGGACAGCTCTAATGAAAAACTGTTTTTT
CDR3aa: CSAGDSSNEKLFF

v_gene: TRBV7-8
d_gene: NA
abundance: few
j_gene: TRBJ2-5
CDR3nt: TGTGCCAGCAGCTACCGGGGGACGGTCGGGGAGACCCAGTACTTC
CDR3aa: CASSYRGTVGETQYF

v_gene: TRBV11-2
d_gene: NA
abundance: NA
j_gene: TRBJ1-2
CDR3nt: TGTGCCAGCAGCTTAGAGCCAGTCTATGGCTACACCTTC
CDR3aa: CASSLEPVYGYTF

v_gene: TRBV4-1
d_gene: TRBD2
abundance: NA
j_gene: TRBJ2-2
CDR3nt: TGCGCCAGCAGCCAAGCTTCGGGACTAGTCCACGGGGAGCTGTTTTTT
CDR3aa: CASSQASGLVHGELFF

v_gene: TRBV10-3
d_gene: NA
abundance: NA
j_gene: TRBJ2-1
CDR3nt: TGTGCCATCAGTGGAATCGGGGGATTCTACAATGAGCAGTTCTTC
CDR3aa: CAISGIGGFYNEQFF

v_gene: TRBV6-1
d_gene: NA
abundance: few
j_gene: TRBJ2-7
CDR3nt: TGTGCCAGCAGTGGATACACGGGGGCCTACGAGCAGTACTTC
CDR3aa: CASSGYTGAYEQYF

v_gene: TRBV11-2
d_gene: TRBD2
abundance: NA
j_gene: TRBJ2-7
CDR3nt: TGTGCCAGCAGCCGAGGGACTAGCGGGCGGAGCCCCCCTTGGTACGAGCAGTACTTC
CDR3aa: CASSRGTSGRSPPWYEQYF

v_gene: TRBV29-1
d_gene: TRBD2
abundance: NA
j_gene: TRBJ2-1
CDR3nt: TGCAGCGTTGAGATAAGCGGGAGGGCGCGTGAGCAGTTCTTC
CDR3aa: CSVEISGRAREQFF

v_gene: TRBV7-8
d_gene: NA
abundance: few
j_gene: TRBJ2-1
CDR3nt: TGTGCCAGCAGCTTACTGGCCTATGAGCAGTTCTTC
CDR3aa: CASSLLAYEQFF

v_gene: TRBV6-1
d_gene: NA
abundance: NA
j_gene: TRBJ2-1
CDR3nt: TGTGCCAGCCTCTTAACGCAGTACAATGAGCAGTTCTTC
CDR3aa: CASLLTQYNEQFF

v_gene: TRBV5-1
d_gene: TRBD2
abundance: NA
j_gene: TRBJ2-3
CDR3nt: TGCGCCAGCAGCAGCGGACTAGCGGGAGAAACAGATACGCAGTATTTT
CDR3aa: CASSSGLAGETDTQYF

v_gene: TRBV20-1
d_gene: TRBD2
abundance: few
j_gene: TRBJ2-1
CDR3nt: TGCAGTGCTAGACGTCCCGGCGGGAGGGCCAGCAATGAGCAGTTCTTC
CDR3aa: CSARRPGGRASNEQFF

v_gene: TRBV3-1
d_gene: NA
abundance: few
j_gene: TRBJ1-5
CDR3nt: TGTGCCTCCAGCCAAGATTCGGGCCAACGTCAGCCCCAGCATTTT
CDR3aa: CASSQDSGQRQPQHF

v_gene: TRBV5-5
d_gene: TRBD1
abundance: NA
j_gene: TRBJ2-1
CDR3nt: TGTGCCAGCAGCTCCGGGACAGGATTTCTTTACAATGAGCAGTTCTTC
CDR3aa: CASSSGTGFLYNEQFF

v_gene: TRBV29-1
d_gene: NA
abundance: NA
j_gene: TRBJ1-4
CDR3nt: TGCAGCGTTGTTTCGGGGGGTGGTGAAAAACTGTTTTTT
CDR3aa: CSVVSGGGEKLFF

v_gene: TRBV10-3
d_gene: NA
abundance: once
j_gene: TRBJ1-6
CDR3nt: TGTGCCATCAGTGAACGGGATAATTCACCCCTCCACTTT
CDR3aa: CAISERDNSPLHF

v_gene: TRBV12-3/TRBV12-4
d_gene: NA
abundance: NA
j_gene: TRBJ2-5
CDR3nt: TGTGCCAGCAGTCTACGCGCTAGCGACCAAGAGACCCAGTACTTC
CDR3aa: CASSLRASDQETQYF

v_gene: TRBV20-1
d_gene: NA
abundance: NA
j_gene: TRBJ2-5
CDR3nt: TGCAGTGAAGAGAAGGGAGAGACCCAGTACTTC
CDR3aa: CSEEKGETQYF